The 32 T cell receptor beta chains presented below share a single source sample, sequenced in a study of T cell changes during pregnancy in multiple sclerosis. The method was immunoSEQ multiplex PCR; TCRdb's version includes in-frame clones alone and lacks a portion of them. The data contain more than 45,000 clones, 93% of them singletons. The sequencing used CD8+ T cells from peripheral blood mononuclear cells, collected in the second trimester of pregnancy. The source of these receptors is a female donor with multiple sclerosis, enrolled in a pregnancy study.

The gene calls are TRBV4-2 and TRBJ2-5, with 12 bases fitting TRBD1. The CDR3 is made up of 17 amino acids. Germline V CDR1 and CDR2: LGHNA, YNFKEQ. With 0 bases clipped from V and 4 bases from J, the junction kept 6 bases outside the gene matches. The CDR3 nucleotides read TGTGCCAGCAGCCAAGAACCCCCGGGACAGGGGGCAGAGACCCAGTACTTC. This sequence encodes CASSQEPPGQGAETQYF.

The chain is built from TRBV2 and TRBJ1-2; D possibly corresponds to TRBD1 (6 bases). The CDR3 covers 16 residues. CDR1 is SNHLY and CDR2 is FYNNEI in the germline V gene. Between the trimmed V and J ends, which lost 0 bases and 5 bases, there was a span of 16 bases. CDR3 loop: CASSEALRGGPYGYTF. CDR3 nucleotide sequence: TGTGCCAGCAGTGAAGCGCTTCGCGGGGGGCCGTATGGCTACACCTTC. Drawing the rest from reference TRBV2 and TRBJ1-2, the complete variable domain is EPEVTQTPSHQVTQMGQEVILRCVPISNHLYFYWYRQILGQKVEFLVSFYNNEISEKSEIFDDQFSVERPDGSNFTLKIRSTKLEDSAMYFCASSEALRGGPYGYTFGSGTRLTVV.

This chain links TRBV6-5 with TRBJ2-7; 9 bases line up with TRBD1. The CDR3 sequence is 15 residues long. Trimming cost V 5 bases and J 2 bases; bases outside gene matches: 7. The germline CDR1 and CDR2 sequences are MNHEY and SVGAGI. This CDR3 reads CASSNPTGGTYEQYF. As DNA, the CDR3 is TGTGCCAGCAGTAACCCGACAGGGGGGACCTACGAGCAGTACTTC.

This sequence joins TRBV4-2 and TRBJ2-1; 9 nucleotides match TRBD2. J lost 9 bases, V lost 1 base, and 16 bases had no gene match. Germline lookup yields CDR1 LGHNA and CDR2 YNFKEQ. This CDR3 has 18 amino acids. CDR3 in amino acids: CASSQGFTSGPIGSEQFF. The CDR3 nucleotides are TGTGCCAGCAGCCAAGGGTTTACTAGCGGGCCAATAGGAAGTGAGCAGTTCTTC.

The chain carries TRBV27 and TRBJ2-1; 11 nucleotides align to TRBD2. CDR1 MNHEY and CDR2 SMNVEV come from the germline V gene (reference sequence). Trimming at V came to 6 bases and at J to 3 bases, leaving 4 bases not matched to a gene. The CDR3 extends over 15 amino acids. CDR3 loop: CASRSGTSGYNEQFF. CDR3 nucleotides: TGTGCCAGCAGGAGCGGGACTAGCGGCTACAATGAGCAGTTCTTC.

The rearrangement links TRBV29-1 to TRBJ2-1; 11 nucleotides match TRBD2. Germline CDR1 reads SQVTM; CDR2 reads ANQGSEA. With V trimmed by 6 bases and J by 8 bases, 9 bases remained unmatched. The CDR3 sequence is 14 residues long. CDR3 nucleotides: TGCAGCGTCGAGACTAGCGGGAATATATATGAGCAGTTCTTC. Protein sequence: CSVETSGNIYEQFF.

The chain has TRBV7-8 and TRBJ1-1, with D tentatively TRBD1 (5 bases). There are 15 residues in the CDR3. The V and J ends lost 1 base and 3 bases respectively, with 12 bases between them. CDR1 and CDR2 from the germline V gene are SGHVS and FQNEAQ. Here the CDR3 reads CASSLVPGRDTEAFF. CDR3 nucleotide sequence: TGTGCCAGCAGCTTAGTGCCGGGCAGGGACACTGAAGCTTTCTTT.

This clone was counted between two and nine times. V and J are TRBV7-9 and TRBJ2-7; D is uncertain. Per germline, CDR1 SEHNR and CDR2 FQNEAQ (reference sequence). The germline V and J ends were trimmed by 5 bases and 0 bases, with 11 bases remaining between them. The CDR3 is made up of 14 amino acids. The CDR3 is CASSPTDSSYEQYF. The CDR3 DNA sequence: TGTGCCAGCAGCCCCACCGATAGCTCCTACGAGCAGTACTTC.

This chain links TRBV5-5 with TRBJ1-1; TRBD1 is a possible D gene (6 bases). The CDR3 sequence is 15 residues long. Germline CDR1 and CDR2: SGHKS and YYEKEE (reference sequence). The V and J ends lost 4 bases and 2 bases respectively, with 15 bases between them. The CDR3 region is CASSGVDRLNTEAFF. DNA of the CDR3: TGTGCCAGCAGCGGTGTGGACAGACTTAACACTGAAGCTTTCTTT. Filled out from reference TRBV5-5 and TRBJ1-1, the complete variable domain reads DAGVTQSPTHLIKTRGQQVTLRCSPISGHKSVSWYQQVLGQGPQFIFQYYEKEERGRGNFPDRFSARQFPNYSSELNVNALLLGDSALYLCASSGVDRLNTEAFFGQGTRLTVV.

This clone appeared once. This chain links TRBV10-3 with TRBJ2-3, with 13 bases fitting TRBD2. The CDR3 has 15 residues. V gave up 6 bases and J gave up 7 bases; unmatched junction bases: 7. From germline, CDR1 is ENHRY and CDR2 SYGVKD. As DNA, the CDR3 is TGTGCCATCAGGGAAACTAGCGGGGGGGTGAATACGCAGTATTTT. This sequence encodes CAIRETSGGVNTQYF.

The chain is built from TRBV28 and TRBJ2-7; D gene unclear. V was clipped by 3 bases and J by 0 bases, with 9 bases between them. This CDR3 contains 14 residues. CDR1 and CDR2 from the germline V gene are MDHEN and SYDVKM. This chain's CDR3 is CASSFPGSSYEQYF. CDR3 coding DNA: TGTGCCAGCAGTTTCCCCGGGTCCTCCTACGAGCAGTACTTC.

The V gene is TRBV11-2, the J gene TRBJ1-3; D remains unclear. The V gene's germline CDR1 is SGHAT and CDR2 FQNNGV. V shed 0 bases and J shed 0 bases, with 6 bases lying between them. This CDR3 comprises 15 residues. In DNA form, the CDR3 reads TGTGCCAGCAGCTTAGATTATTACTCTGGAAACACCATATATTTT. Translation gives CASSLDYYSGNTIYF.

The chain has TRBV27 and TRBJ2-7, with 8 bases matching TRBD1. CDR3 length: 15 amino acids. The V and J ends lost 4 bases and 1 base, in that order; junction bases with no gene match: 6. From germline, CDR1 is MNHEY and CDR2 SMNVEV (reference sequence). The CDR3, as DNA: TGTGCCAGCAGTTCCCCCTGGACAGGGTCCTACGAGCAGTACTTC. Translated, it gives CASSSPWTGSYEQYF.

The chain has TRBV4-1 and TRBJ1-5; no clear D. This CDR3 comprises 14 residues. The V end was cut by 2 bases, the J end by 4 bases, with 9 bases between. CDR1 and CDR2 from the germline V gene are MGHRA and YSYEKL. The CDR3 region is CASSQNELNQPQHF. Here the CDR3 DNA reads TGCGCCAGCAGCCAAAACGAGCTTAATCAGCCCCAGCATTTT.

This chain connects TRBV4-1 to TRBJ1-1; D is unclear. CDR1 and CDR2 from the germline V gene are MGHRA and YSYEKL. V was clipped by 2 bases and J by 10 bases, with 8 bases between them. CDR3 length: 11 amino acids. CDR3 sequence (DNA): TGCGCCAGCAGCCAATCGAACGGAGCTTTCTTT. It yields the protein CASSQSNGAFF.

The V call is TRBV4-1, the J call TRBJ1-1; weak D call: TRBD1 (6 bases). The CDR3 contains 15 residues. Per germline, CDR1 MGHRA and CDR2 YSYEKL. Deletions cut 0 bases from V and 5 bases from J, with 13 bases between. In DNA, the CDR3 is TGCGCCAGCAGCCAAGATCGGGGGGCTGGGACTGAAGCTTTCTTT. Translated: CASSQDRGAGTEAFF.

The chain combines TRBV9 with TRBJ2-2; D not resolved. V was pared by 2 bases and J by 0 bases, with 14 bases between. Germline lookup yields CDR1 SGDLS and CDR2 YYNGEE. The CDR3 contains 17 residues. CDR3 nucleotide sequence: TGTGCCAGCAGCGTCGCCCCTAGTGCACCGAACACCGGGGAGCTGTTTTTT. Translation: CASSVAPSAPNTGELFF.

The chain carries TRBV19 and TRBJ2-7, with D perhaps matching TRBD1 (6 bases). CDR3 length: 14 residues. Germline V CDR1 and CDR2: LNHDA, SQIVND (reference sequence). V was pared by 3 bases and J by 2 bases, with 11 bases between. CDR3 region: CASSINRDAYEQYF. CDR3 sequence (DNA): TGTGCCAGTAGTATTAACAGGGACGCCTACGAGCAGTACTTC.

On this clone itself: In the same sample, other DNA sequences code for this CDR3. The chain couples TRBV10-3 to TRBJ1-1, with a weak D call TRBD1 (5 bases). CDR1 and CDR2 (germline): ENHRY, SYGVKD. The CDR3 is made up of 14 amino acids. Trimming took 2 bases from V and 1 from J, leaving 8 bases between them. This CDR3 is CAISEGGGNTEAFF. DNA of the CDR3: TGTGCCATCAGTGAGGGCGGGGGGAACACTGAAGCTTTCTTT.

This chain links TRBV4-2 with TRBJ2-1; D perhaps matches TRBD1 (5 bases). The CDR3 has 16 residues. Germline V gene lookup returns CDR1 LGHNA and CDR2 YNFKEQ. The V gene lost 0 bases and the J gene lost 3 bases, with 12 bases spanning the gap. The CDR3 reads CASSQETVSYYNEQFF. The CDR3 DNA is TGTGCCAGCAGCCAAGAGACAGTGTCATACTACAATGAGCAGTTCTTC.

The rearrangement links TRBV4-1 to TRBJ1-1; D is unresolved. This CDR3 has 13 residues. Germline assignment: CDR1 MGHRA and CDR2 YSYEKL. V dropped 0 bases and J dropped 7 bases, with 9 bases sitting between them. The CDR3 sequence is CASSQDPTFEAFF. Here the CDR3 DNA reads TGCGCCAGCAGCCAAGATCCGACTTTTGAAGCTTTCTTT.

The gene calls are TRBV28 and TRBJ1-4; D is unresolved. The V end was cut by 8 bases, the J end by 4 bases, with 8 bases between. The germline CDR1 and CDR2 sequences are MDHEN and SYDVKM. The CDR3 spans 12 residues. The CDR3 loop reads CASARFNEKLFF. In nucleotides, the CDR3 is TGTGCCAGCGCCCGGTTTAATGAAAAACTGTTTTTT.

The rearrangement uses TRBV7-9 and TRBJ2-1; D remains unclear. Germline lookup yields CDR1 SEHNR and CDR2 FQNEAQ (reference sequence). The CDR3 sequence is 15 residues long. The V end lost 6 bases, the J end lost 3 bases, and 15 bases lay between the germline ends. Written as DNA, the CDR3 is TGTGCCAGCAGTCACATGATACCCAACTACAATGAGCAGTTCTTC. This codes for CASSHMIPNYNEQFF. The whole variable domain, filled in from reference TRBV7-9 and TRBJ2-1, reads DTGVSQNPRHKITKRGQNVTFRCDPISEHNRLYWYRQTLGQGPEFLTYFQNEAQLEKSRLLSDRFSAERPKGSFSTLEIQRTEQGDSAMYLCASSHMIPNYNEQFFGPGTRLTVL.

This sequence joins TRBV2 and TRBJ2-7; TRBD2 agrees at 12 bases. The CDR3 has 19 amino acids. Looked up from germline, CDR1 is SNHLY and CDR2 is FYNNEI. J lost 2 bases, V lost 0 bases, and 11 bases had no gene match. The CDR3 nucleotides read TGTGCCAGCAGTGAAGCGCGAGGGGGCCGGACTAGCGGGACCTACGAGCAGTACTTC. Residues: CASSEARGGRTSGTYEQYF.

The J gene is TRBJ1-1, the V gene TRBV15; 8 nucleotides agree with TRBD1. This CDR3 contains 17 residues. Germline loops: CDR1 LNHNV, CDR2 YYDKDF (reference sequence). Trimming at V came to 5 bases and at J to 1 base, leaving 12 bases not matched to a gene. The CDR3 sequence: CATSGPGQVTANTEAFF. The CDR3 DNA is TGTGCCACCAGCGGACCGGGACAGGTTACGGCGAACACTGAAGCTTTCTTT.

V is TRBV4-1 and J is TRBJ2-2; 12 nucleotides match TRBD2. CDR3 length: 16 residues. Germline V gene sequence: CDR1 MGHRA, CDR2 YSYEKL. Trimming removed 3 bases from V and 6 bases from J; junction bases left unmatched: 5. The CDR3 loop reads CASSQSSGGASGELFF. The DNA of the CDR3 is TGCGCCAGCAGCCAGTCTAGCGGGGGGGCGTCCGGGGAGCTGTTTTTT.

CDR3 loop: CASSLLEGGAYNEQFF. The CDR3 region has the DNA TGTGCCAGCAGTTTATTAGAAGGGGGCGCCTACAATGAGCAGTTCTTC. The chain employs TRBV28 and TRBJ2-1; 7 nucleotides match TRBD1. Germline-derived CDR1 and CDR2 are MDHEN and SYDVKM. Trimming removed 1 base from V and 2 bases from J; junction bases left unmatched: 5. This CDR3 has 16 amino acids.

The chain carries TRBV9 and TRBJ1-2; TRBD1 aligns across 7 bases. CDR3 length: 14 amino acids. Trimming took 3 bases from V and 3 from J; bases not matched to a gene: 5. Germline V gene sequence: CDR1 SGDLS, CDR2 YYNGEE. In nucleotides, the CDR3 is TGTGCCAGCAGCGCTTGGGACAGAGACTATGGCTACACCTTC. It specifies CASSAWDRDYGYTF.

This chain uses TRBV19 with TRBJ1-2, with no clear D. Per the germline V gene, CDR1 is LNHDA and CDR2 is SQIVND (reference sequence). The CDR3 extends over 14 amino acids. V was shortened by 8 bases and J by 4 bases, with 17 bases between the two germline ends. CDR3 residues: CASHGGSWSYGYTF. The CDR3 DNA reads as TGTGCCAGTCATGGAGGCTCCTGGAGCTATGGCTACACCTTC.

The rearrangement uses TRBV27 and TRBJ2-2; 7 nucleotides agree with TRBD1. Trimming at V came to 2 bases and at J to 0 bases, leaving 6 bases not matched to a gene. CDR3 length: 17 residues. Germline assignment: CDR1 MNHEY and CDR2 SMNVEV (reference sequence). Written as DNA, the CDR3 is TGTGCCAGCAGTTTACACCTAGGGGGCCCGAACACCGGGGAGCTGTTTTTT. The encoded protein is CASSLHLGGPNTGELFF.

The chain employs TRBV9 and TRBJ2-1; D might be TRBD2 (6 bases). CDR3 length: 15 amino acids. The V end was cut by 4 bases, the J end by 3 bases, with 14 bases between. Germline V gene lookup returns CDR1 SGDLS and CDR2 YYNGEE. CDR3 coding DNA: TGTGCCAGCAGCCCTTACGGGGGTAGCTACAATGAGCAGTTCTTC. It specifies CASSPYGGSYNEQFF.

The CDR3 sequence: CASSLGDRGNKNTEAFF. Written as DNA, the CDR3 is TGCGCCAGCAGCTTGGGGGACAGGGGTAATAAGAACACTGAAGCTTTCTTT. V usage is TRBV5-1 and J usage is TRBJ1-1, with TRBD1 matching over 10 bases. V shed 0 bases, J shed 1 base, and the junction held 6 bases outside the gene matches. The CDR3 is made up of 17 amino acids. Germline loops: CDR1 SGHRS, CDR2 YFSETQ.